A selection of T cell receptor beta chains follows, all from one sample in a study of T cells in Graves' hyperthyroidism and ophthalmopathy. TCRdb passed the multiplex PCR reads through MiXCR, listing each CDR3 protein once. The table lists some 510,000 distinct CDR3 sequences, more than 45% of them singletons, with 8.2% in the top ten. Source material: peripheral blood or thyroid tissue (not recorded which). The receptors come from a woman under 30 with Graves' hyperthyroidism. Each CDR3 is given with its conserved first and last residue. D genes are given only for firm matches. The size entry is marked missing in some rows and otherwise reads once, few, many or a size class.

clone_size	v_call	j_call	d_call	cdr3_nt	cdr3_aa
many	TRBV2	TRBJ1-1	-	TGTGCCAGTCTCAGGGGTTCGGGAACTGAAGCTTTCTTT	CASLRGSGTEAFF
few	TRBV14	TRBJ1-1	-	TGTGCCAGCAGCCAAGATCCCATGAACACTGAAGCTTTCTTT	CASSQDPMNTEAFF
few	TRBV20-1	TRBJ1-1	-	TGCAGTGCTAGAGATCGGGGGAGTCACACTGAAGCTTTCTTT	CSARDRGSHTEAFF
-	TRBV11-2	TRBJ1-2	-	TGTGCCAGCAGCTTAGAGGCGGGCTACACCTTC	CASSLEAGYTF
few	TRBV2	TRBJ1-4	-	TGTGCCAGCAGTGCTCTGGGGGAGGATGAAAAACTGTTTTTT	CASSALGEDEKLFF
-	TRBV5-1	TRBJ2-6	-	TGCGCCAGCAGCCGGATGGGCCCTGGGGCCAACGTCCTGACTTTC	CASSRMGPGANVLTF
-	TRBV7-2	TRBJ2-7	-	TGTGCCAGCAGCTTAGGACTAGGCCGGAACTACGAGCAGTACTTC	CASSLGLGRNYEQYF
few	TRBV7-2	TRBJ1-2	TRBD1	TGTGCCAGCAGCAAACCGGGACAGCACCCTCAACAGGGCTACACCTTC	CASSKPGQHPQQGYTF
-	TRBV20-1	TRBJ2-7	TRBD1	TGCAGTGCTGGAAGGGACAGGGCCGTCTACGAGCAGTACTTC	CSAGRDRAVYEQYF
-	TRBV7-9	TRBJ1-2	TRBD1	TGTGCCAGCAGCACCGACAGGGGTTTGTTTGGCTACACCTTC	CASSTDRGLFGYTF
-	TRBV5-3	TRBJ2-5	-	TGTGGCAAGACCCGGCCGGCCCAAGAGACCCAGTACTTC	CGKTRPAQETQYF
-	TRBV15	TRBJ2-7	TRBD2	TGTGCCACCAGCAGAGATCGGGTAGCGGGATTCTCCTACGAGCAGTACTTC	CATSRDRVAGFSYEQYF
few	TRBV7-3	TRBJ2-7	TRBD2	TGTGCCAGCAGCTTAACTCAGGCTAGCGGGAGCTCCTACGAGCAGTACTTC	CASSLTQASGSSYEQYF
once	TRBV7-9	TRBJ2-5	-	TGTGCCAACAGCCAAGATGGTCGGGAGTTGGGGGAGACCCAGTACTTC	CANSQDGRELGETQYF
-	TRBV29-1	TRBJ1-5	-	TGCAGCCAGTACGGGGGAGGCAATCAGCCCCAGCATTTT	CSQYGGGNQPQHF
few	TRBV20-1	TRBJ2-7	TRBD1	TGCAGTGCTAGAGATACGGGACAGGGGGGTTACGAGCAGTACTTC	CSARDTGQGGYEQYF
-	TRBV25-1	TRBJ1-1	-	TGTGCCAGCAGTGAATTGGAGGGACTGACTGAAGCTTTCTTT	CASSELEGLTEAFF
-	TRBV7-2	TRBJ1-4	-	TGCGCCAGCAGCCAAGATTATCGGACGAAACTGTTTTTT	CASSQDYRTKLFF
-	TRBV2	TRBJ2-5	TRBD2	TGTGCCAGCAGTGAACTGGGACTAGCGGGAGCCGGGACAGATACGCAGTACTTC	CASSELGLAGAGTDTQYF
few	TRBV5-1	TRBJ2-7	TRBD2	TGCGCCAGCAGCCTGCCGCTGGGACTAGTCTACGAGCAGTACTTC	CASSLPLGLVYEQYF
-	TRBV7-3	TRBJ2-1	-	TGTGCCAGCCGCGGGACGGATTACAATGAGCAGTTCTTC	CASRGTDYNEQFF
-	TRBV2	TRBJ1-2	TRBD1	TGTGCCAGCAGTGCCGGACAGGGAGACTATGGCTACACCTTC	CASSAGQGDYGYTF
few	TRBV19	TRBJ1-1	-	TGTGCCAGTAGTATAATGACAGCGGGGTTCACTGAAGCTTTCTTT	CASSIMTAGFTEAFF
-	TRBV29-1	TRBJ1-2	-	TGCAGCTTAGGCAGCCTCGACTATGGCTACACCTTC	CSLGSLDYGYTF
once	TRBV6-1	TRBJ1-2	-	TGTGCCACCAGTGAAGCGTACGTCTATGGCTACACCTTC	CATSEAYVYGYTF
few	TRBV24-1	TRBJ1-4	-	TGTGCCACCAGTGGGAGTCTTGATGAAAAACTGTTTTTT	CATSGSLDEKLFF
few	TRBV11-2	TRBJ1-2	-	TGTGCCAGCAGCCAAGATCGGGCCAGGGTAGACTATGGCTACACCTTC	CASSQDRARVDYGYTF
-	TRBV27	TRBJ1-5	-	TGTGCCAGCAGACTTGAGGGATATAGCAATCAGCCCCAGCATTTT	CASRLEGYSNQPQHF
-	TRBV24-1	TRBJ2-3	-	TGTGCCACCAGTAAGGATCCCCACACAGATACGCAGTATTTT	CATSKDPHTDTQYF
-	TRBV4-2	TRBJ1-2	TRBD1	TGTGCCAGCAGCCAGAGCGGGACAGGAGATAACTATGACTACACCTTC	CASSQSGTGDNYDYTF
medium-sized	TRBV29-1	TRBJ1-2	-	TGCAGCGTTGTTTCAGGAAACGGCTACACCTTC	CSVVSGNGYTF
few	TRBV7-2	TRBJ2-2	TRBD2	TGTGCCAGCAGCTTGGGTGCTAGCGGAACGAACGCCGGGGAGCTGTTTTTT	CASSLGASGTNAGELFF
many	TRBV7-8	TRBJ1-1	-	TGTGCCAGCAGCTTTTCAGGGATGAACACTGAAGCTTTCTTT	CASSFSGMNTEAFF
-	TRBV7-3	TRBJ1-2	TRBD1	TGCGCCAGCAGCCTAAGACAGGGGGCGAGGGAAAACTATGGCTACACCTTC	CASSLRQGARENYGYTF
many	TRBV25-1	TRBJ2-2	TRBD1	TGTGCCAGCAGTGAAGTCCCGGGACAGGGGCGGGGGGAGCTGTTTTTT	CASSEVPGQGRGELFF
few	TRBV7-8	TRBJ2-5	TRBD2	TGTGCCAGCAGATCTCAGCGGGAGGGGGAGACCCAGTACTTC	CASRSQREGETQYF
-	TRBV6-6	TRBJ2-7	-	TGTGCCAGCAGTTACACTTCTCCTCGGGTGGGGTACGAGCAGTACTTC	CASSYTSPRVGYEQYF
-	TRBV29-1	TRBJ2-7	TRBD2	TGCAGCGTCTCAGACGTCCCGGGACTAGCGGGAGGACCGTACGAGCAGTACTTC	CSVSDVPGLAGGPYEQYF
many	TRBV9	TRBJ1-5	TRBD1	TGTGCCAGCAGCGGAACAGGGGGTCAGCCCCAGCATTTT	CASSGTGGQPQHF
-	TRBV24-1	TRBJ2-3	TRBD2	TGTGCCACCAGTGGGGGGACTAGCGGGAACACAGATACGCAGTATTTT	CATSGGTSGNTDTQYF
many	TRBV2	TRBJ2-5	-	TGTGCCAGCAGTGCCCGTCGCCAAGAGACCCAGTACTTC	CASSARRQETQYF
many	TRBV25-1	TRBJ1-4	-	TGTGCCAGCAGTGACGGGGGGCTGTTTTTT	CASSDGGLFF
few	TRBV9	TRBJ1-1	-	TGTGCCAGCAGCGATCCCAGGAGGAACACTGAAGCTTTCTTT	CASSDPRRNTEAFF
many	TRBV25-1	TRBJ1-2	-	TGTGCCAGCAGTGAGGCGGACAGCGAGGGCTACACCTTC	CASSEADSEGYTF
few	TRBV7-8	TRBJ1-2	-	TGTGCCAGCAGCTTAAGGGTCGGTCCTAACTATGGCTACACCTTC	CASSLRVGPNYGYTF
-	TRBV5-1	TRBJ2-7	TRBD1	TGCGCCAGCAGGGAGGACAGGGCCCACGAGCAGTACTTC	CASREDRAHEQYF
-	TRBV5-1	TRBJ1-5	-	TGCGCCAGCAGCTTGTCCCCAGAGCAGCCCCAGCATTTT	CASSLSPEQPQHF
many	TRBV2	TRBJ1-1	-	TGTGCCAGCAGTGGGGGGGGAGCGAACACTGAAGCTTTCTTT	CASSGGGANTEAFF
-	TRBV5-8	TRBJ2-2	-	TGTGCCAGCAGCTTGTATTACGGGGGCACTAACACCGGGGAGCTGTTTTTT	CASSLYYGGTNTGELFF
-	TRBV7-2	TRBJ1-6	-	TGTGCCAGCAGCTTAGTATGGTACAGCAATTCACCCCTCCACTTT	CASSLVWYSNSPLHF
many	TRBV29-1	TRBJ1-4	-	TGCAGCGTTGAGCGGGACGGAGCAACTAATGAAAAACTGTTTTTT	CSVERDGATNEKLFF
-	TRBV19	TRBJ2-7	-	TGTGCCAGTAGTATTAACAGAAGGTACGAGCAGTACTTC	CASSINRRYEQYF
-	TRBV10-3	TRBJ1-5	TRBD1	TGTGCTTCGCAGGGGGGCAATCAGCCCCAGCATTTT	CASQGGNQPQHF
many	TRBV10-3	TRBJ2-5	TRBD2	TGTGCCATCAGGGGAAGCGGGAGGGCCGGAGAGACCCAGTACTTC	CAIRGSGRAGETQYF
few	TRBV7-3	TRBJ1-4	TRBD1	TGTGCCAGCAGCGGACAGGGGACCGTGACTAATGAAAAACTGTTTTTT	CASSGQGTVTNEKLFF
-	TRBV5-6	TRBJ1-5	-	TGTGCCAGCAGCCGGAGACAGAGCAATCAGCCCCAGCATTTT	CASSRRQSNQPQHF
-	TRBV15	TRBJ1-2	-	TGTGCCACCAGCAGCTGGGACGGGGCTGGCTACACCTTC	CATSSWDGAGYTF